A selection of T cell receptor beta chains follows, all from one sample in a study of beta chain features in type 1 diabetes. Here immunoSEQ multiplex PCR was the method, and the copy in TCRdb shows in-frame clones only, minus some. The repertoire includes more than 300,000 clones, around 13% of them detected once, and roughly 0.017% sits in the top ten. The sequencing sample was made of naive CD4+ T cells from blood. Receptors originate from a man aged 18 to 29 in good health. Both conserved end residues are part of each CDR3. D genes are given only for firm matches. Expanded clones are given a class, and other clones once, few, many or no size at all.

CDR3nt: TGTGCCAGCAGCACGGCGGGCGGTTACAATGAGCAGTTCTTC; CDR3aa: CASSTAGGYNEQFF; j_gene: TRBJ2-1; abundance: -; v_gene: TRBV6-5; d_gene: -
CDR3nt: TGTGCCAGGCAACTAGCGGGGGCTATAAAAAACTCCTACGAGCAGTACTTC; CDR3aa: CARQLAGAIKNSYEQYF; j_gene: TRBJ2-7; abundance: few; v_gene: TRBV6-4; d_gene: TRBD2
CDR3nt: TGTGCCAGCAGCAACAGCGGCAGCAATGAGCAGTTCTTC; CDR3aa: CASSNSGSNEQFF; j_gene: TRBJ2-1; abundance: few; v_gene: TRBV7-9; d_gene: -
CDR3nt: TGTGCCAGTAGTTCCGGACAGAGGCAGCCCCAGCATTTT; CDR3aa: CASSSGQRQPQHF; j_gene: TRBJ1-5; abundance: few; v_gene: TRBV19; d_gene: -
CDR3nt: TGTGCCAGCAGCCCAGCCGGGTCCCACGAGCAGTACTTC; CDR3aa: CASSPAGSHEQYF; j_gene: TRBJ2-7; abundance: few; v_gene: TRBV11-2; d_gene: -
CDR3nt: TGTGCCAGCATTCAAGCGGGGGGCACCTACGAGCAGTACTTC; CDR3aa: CASIQAGGTYEQYF; j_gene: TRBJ2-7; abundance: few; v_gene: TRBV28; d_gene: TRBD2
CDR3nt: TGCGCCAGCAGCTTCGGGGTAGTGACAGATACGCAGTATTTT; CDR3aa: CASSFGVVTDTQYF; j_gene: TRBJ2-3; abundance: -; v_gene: TRBV5-1; d_gene: -
CDR3nt: TGTGCCAGCAGCCCAGGGACTAGCGGGAGGCGCTACGAGCAGTACTTC; CDR3aa: CASSPGTSGRRYEQYF; j_gene: TRBJ2-7; abundance: -; v_gene: TRBV9; d_gene: TRBD2
CDR3nt: TGTGCCAGCAGCTCCTATACAGGGGATCAGCCCCAGCATTTT; CDR3aa: CASSSYTGDQPQHF; j_gene: TRBJ1-5; abundance: -; v_gene: TRBV5-5; d_gene: TRBD1
CDR3nt: TGTGCCAGCAGCACACTCACAGGGGGAGTGTATGGCTACACCTTC; CDR3aa: CASSTLTGGVYGYTF; j_gene: TRBJ1-2; abundance: few; v_gene: TRBV28; d_gene: TRBD1
CDR3nt: TGTGCCAGCAGCGTAGGGGAGGGGTTGGGGAACACTGAAGCTTTCTTT; CDR3aa: CASSVGEGLGNTEAFF; j_gene: TRBJ1-1; abundance: few; v_gene: TRBV9; d_gene: -
CDR3nt: TGCGCCAGCAGCCAAGAGCCCGACAGGCGCTTTAGCACAGATACGCAGTATTTT; CDR3aa: CASSQEPDRRFSTDTQYF; j_gene: TRBJ2-3; abundance: few; v_gene: TRBV4-3; d_gene: -
CDR3nt: TGTGCCTGCCCAATGCGGAGCGGGGGAACCCTCTACAATGAGCAGTTCTTC; CDR3aa: CACPMRSGGTLYNEQFF; j_gene: TRBJ2-1; abundance: few; v_gene: TRBV30; d_gene: TRBD2
CDR3nt: TGTGCCAGTAGTACGAATAGCGTTCACGGGGAGCTGTTTTTT; CDR3aa: CASSTNSVHGELFF; j_gene: TRBJ2-2; abundance: few; v_gene: TRBV19; d_gene: -
CDR3nt: TGTGCCAGCAGCTTAGGAGGGGTGAACACCGGGGAGCTGTTTTTT; CDR3aa: CASSLGGVNTGELFF; j_gene: TRBJ2-2; abundance: -; v_gene: TRBV7-3; d_gene: -
CDR3nt: TGTGCCATCAGTGCCGGGACAGCCTCCTACGAGCAGTACTTC; CDR3aa: CAISAGTASYEQYF; j_gene: TRBJ2-7; abundance: -; v_gene: TRBV10-3; d_gene: TRBD1
CDR3nt: TGTGCCAGCAGCTCGGGACAGGGGTTAGAGACCCAGTACTTC; CDR3aa: CASSSGQGLETQYF; j_gene: TRBJ2-5; abundance: -; v_gene: TRBV5-4; d_gene: TRBD1
CDR3nt: TGTGCCATCAGTCATGGAGACAGGGGCGTCTTTGGCTACACCTTC; CDR3aa: CAISHGDRGVFGYTF; j_gene: TRBJ1-2; abundance: -; v_gene: TRBV10-3; d_gene: TRBD1
CDR3nt: TGTGCCAGTAGTCAATCCGGGACTAGCAACCACGAGCAGTACTTC; CDR3aa: CASSQSGTSNHEQYF; j_gene: TRBJ2-7; abundance: -; v_gene: TRBV19; d_gene: TRBD2
CDR3nt: TGTGCCAGCAGTGGGGCCGACGAGGAGCAGTACTTC; CDR3aa: CASSGADEEQYF; j_gene: TRBJ2-7; abundance: few; v_gene: TRBV2; d_gene: -
CDR3nt: TGTGCCAGCAGCTCCACGGGACAGGTCTACGAGCAGTACTTC; CDR3aa: CASSSTGQVYEQYF; j_gene: TRBJ2-7; abundance: -; v_gene: TRBV7-6; d_gene: TRBD1
CDR3nt: TGTGCCACCAGCAGAGAGCATGTCTTGTGGGCAGCCAAAAACATTCAGTACTTC; CDR3aa: CATSREHVLWAAKNIQYF; j_gene: TRBJ2-4; abundance: -; v_gene: TRBV15; d_gene: -
CDR3nt: TGTGCCAGCAGCCAAGATTTTGGGACTGAATTCTCCTACGAGCAGTACTTC; CDR3aa: CASSQDFGTEFSYEQYF; j_gene: TRBJ2-7; abundance: -; v_gene: TRBV4-2; d_gene: -
CDR3nt: TGTGCCAGCAGCTCAACCAGACAGCTAAATCAGCCCCAGCATTTT; CDR3aa: CASSSTRQLNQPQHF; j_gene: TRBJ1-5; abundance: -; v_gene: TRBV7-2; d_gene: -
CDR3nt: TGCAGTGAAGAGCGGGGACTGGAGCAGTACTTC; CDR3aa: CSEERGLEQYF; j_gene: TRBJ2-7; abundance: few; v_gene: TRBV20-1; d_gene: TRBD2
CDR3nt: TGTGCCAGCAGGGAGGGGGGGCCAAGCGAGCAGTACTTC; CDR3aa: CASREGGPSEQYF; j_gene: TRBJ2-7; abundance: few; v_gene: TRBV28; d_gene: -
CDR3nt: TGCAGCGTCGACCGGGGGGTCGGGGCTTACGAGCAGTACTTC; CDR3aa: CSVDRGVGAYEQYF; j_gene: TRBJ2-7; abundance: -; v_gene: TRBV29-1; d_gene: TRBD2
CDR3nt: TGTGCCAGCAGGTACAGGGTCGTGCGCGATGAGCAGTTCTTC; CDR3aa: CASRYRVVRDEQFF; j_gene: TRBJ2-1; abundance: -; v_gene: TRBV7-9; d_gene: -
CDR3nt: TGCGCCAGCAGCTTGTCCGGGACAAAGGCCTACAATGAGCAGTTCTTC; CDR3aa: CASSLSGTKAYNEQFF; j_gene: TRBJ2-1; abundance: few; v_gene: TRBV5-1; d_gene: -
CDR3nt: TGCAGCGCCCAACCCTTCCCGGGGCGGGAGGAGGGCTGGGATGAGCAGTTCTTC; CDR3aa: CSAQPFPGREEGWDEQFF; j_gene: TRBJ2-1; abundance: few; v_gene: TRBV29-1; d_gene: TRBD2
CDR3nt: TGTGCCAGTAGTGACGGACAGGGGGCGGCAGGGCAGCCCCAGCATTTT; CDR3aa: CASSDGQGAAGQPQHF; j_gene: TRBJ1-5; abundance: few; v_gene: TRBV19; d_gene: TRBD1
CDR3nt: TGTGCCAGCAGCCTCGTTAGCGGCAACACCGGGGAGCTGTTTTTT; CDR3aa: CASSLVSGNTGELFF; j_gene: TRBJ2-2; abundance: few; v_gene: TRBV6-5; d_gene: -
CDR3nt: TGTGCCAGCAGCCGCACACTCGGGATTACACCTGAAGCTTTCTTT; CDR3aa: CASSRTLGITPEAFF; j_gene: TRBJ1-1; abundance: -; v_gene: TRBV7-2; d_gene: -
CDR3nt: TGTGCCAGTAGGACCGACAGGACCCATGGCTACACCTTC; CDR3aa: CASRTDRTHGYTF; j_gene: TRBJ1-2; abundance: -; v_gene: TRBV19; d_gene: -
CDR3nt: TGCGGGACTAGCGGCTACAATGAGCAGTTCTTC; CDR3aa: CGTSGYNEQFF; j_gene: TRBJ2-1; abundance: -; v_gene: TRBV20-1; d_gene: TRBD2
CDR3nt: TGTGCCAGCAGTCCCACATGGTCCCAAGAGACCCAGTACTTC; CDR3aa: CASSPTWSQETQYF; j_gene: TRBJ2-5; abundance: -; v_gene: TRBV27; d_gene: -
CDR3nt: TGCAGCGTTGAAGACCTGGCAAGGGGCAACTATGGCTACACCTTC; CDR3aa: CSVEDLARGNYGYTF; j_gene: TRBJ1-2; abundance: few; v_gene: TRBV29-1; d_gene: -
CDR3nt: TGTGCCAGCGGACGCTGGCGGGGGGGTAACACCGGGGAGCTGTTTTTT; CDR3aa: CASGRWRGGNTGELFF; j_gene: TRBJ2-2; abundance: few; v_gene: TRBV7-9; d_gene: TRBD2
CDR3nt: TGTGCCAGCAGTTCAAGTAGCGGGAGTTACTCCTACAATGAGCAGTTCTTC; CDR3aa: CASSSSSGSYSYNEQFF; j_gene: TRBJ2-1; abundance: -; v_gene: TRBV27; d_gene: TRBD2
CDR3nt: TGCGCCAGCAGCTTGGGGGAGCGGGGGATCCAAGAGACCCAGTACTTC; CDR3aa: CASSLGERGIQETQYF; j_gene: TRBJ2-5; abundance: few; v_gene: TRBV5-1; d_gene: TRBD2
CDR3nt: TGCGCCAGCAGCTCACAGGGAGCTAACTATGGCTACACCTTC; CDR3aa: CASSSQGANYGYTF; j_gene: TRBJ1-2; abundance: -; v_gene: TRBV5-1; d_gene: -
CDR3nt: TGTGCCAGCAGAGCAGGGACTCTGGGCACTGAAGCTTTCTTT; CDR3aa: CASRAGTLGTEAFF; j_gene: TRBJ1-1; abundance: few; v_gene: TRBV28; d_gene: -
CDR3nt: TGTGCCAGCAGCTTTGTAGGTAGCGGACATCGCAATCAGCCCCAGCATTTT; CDR3aa: CASSFVGSGHRNQPQHF; j_gene: TRBJ1-5; abundance: -; v_gene: TRBV7-2; d_gene: -
CDR3nt: TGTGCCAGCAGTTTAGGGCCAACTAACTATGGCTACACCTTC; CDR3aa: CASSLGPTNYGYTF; j_gene: TRBJ1-2; abundance: few; v_gene: TRBV28; d_gene: -
CDR3nt: TGTGCCAGCAGTTACTCTCATAGCAATCAGCCCCAGCATTTT; CDR3aa: CASSYSHSNQPQHF; j_gene: TRBJ1-5; abundance: few; v_gene: TRBV6-5; d_gene: -
CDR3nt: TGTGCCAGCCAAAAGGACAGGGGGCGCCGGGAAAAACTGTTTTTT; CDR3aa: CASQKDRGRREKLFF; j_gene: TRBJ1-4; abundance: -; v_gene: TRBV6-5; d_gene: TRBD1
CDR3nt: TGCGCCAGCAGCCAAGGCCCGGACAGGGTTATAAGGGAGCTGTTTTTT; CDR3aa: CASSQGPDRVIRELFF; j_gene: TRBJ2-2; abundance: few; v_gene: TRBV4-1; d_gene: TRBD1
CDR3nt: TGTGCCTGGAGTGTCCACAGGGGGCGTTGGACACCCCTCCACTTT; CDR3aa: CAWSVHRGRWTPLHF; j_gene: TRBJ1-6; abundance: few; v_gene: TRBV30; d_gene: TRBD1
CDR3nt: TGTGCCAGCAGCTTATGGTCCGGCTACGAGCAGTACTTC; CDR3aa: CASSLWSGYEQYF; j_gene: TRBJ2-7; abundance: few; v_gene: TRBV7-3; d_gene: -
CDR3nt: TGTGCCAGCAGCTTAACCTCAGGGCATGAAAAACTGTTTTTT; CDR3aa: CASSLTSGHEKLFF; j_gene: TRBJ1-4; abundance: -; v_gene: TRBV7-9; d_gene: -
CDR3nt: TGTGCCAGTAGTAATTTCGGGATATATGGCTACACCTTC; CDR3aa: CASSNFGIYGYTF; j_gene: TRBJ1-2; abundance: -; v_gene: TRBV19; d_gene: -
CDR3nt: TGCGCCAGCAGCTTCGGACAGAGGGAAGAGACCCAGTACTTC; CDR3aa: CASSFGQREETQYF; j_gene: TRBJ2-5; abundance: -; v_gene: TRBV5-1; d_gene: -